Listed below are T cell receptor beta chains from one sample, sequenced in a study of blood T cells in healthy people across ages. TCRdb fed the 5' RACE reads into MiXCR, producing one record per CDR3 protein. The data contain roughly 800,000 distinct CDR3 sequences, 55% to 75% of them singletons. Sequencing used blood. The receptors derive from a man aged 25 to 45 in good health. CDR3s include the opening cysteine and the closing phenylalanine or tryptophan. D genes are given only for firm matches. Expanded clones are given a class, and other clones once, few, many or no size at all.

v_gene	abundance	d_gene	j_gene	CDR3aa	CDR3nt
TRBV7-9	few	-	TRBJ2-3	CASSSYDTQYF	TGTGCCAGCAGTTCCTACGATACGCAGTATTTT
TRBV4-2	-	TRBD2	TRBJ2-1	CASSQERLAAYNEQFF	TGTGCCAGCAGCCAAGAGCGGCTAGCGGCATACAATGAGCAGTTCTTC
TRBV4-1	-	-	TRBJ2-7	CASSQDRQGFHEQYF	TGCGCCAGCAGCCAAGATCGCCAGGGATTCCACGAGCAGTACTTC
TRBV20-1	few	TRBD2	TRBJ2-1	CSADSLKREGLGDEQFF	TGCAGTGCAGATAGTCTAAAGCGGGAGGGCCTGGGCGATGAGCAGTTCTTC
TRBV7-8	-	-	TRBJ2-7	CASSLWGQRISKSGEQYF	TGTGCCAGCAGCTTATGGGGCCAAAGGATCTCGAAAAGCGGCGAGCAGTACTTC
TRBV4-1	-	TRBD2	TRBJ2-5	CASSHTRRGGDQETQYF	TGCGCCAGCAGCCACACAAGGCGGGGGGGCGATCAAGAGACCCAGTACTTC
TRBV5-1	-	-	TRBJ2-7	CASSGGPNLSYEQYF	TGCGCCAGCAGCGGGGGACCTAATCTCTCCTACGAGCAGTACTTC
TRBV6-6	few	-	TRBJ2-3	CASSYLASPTDTQYF	TGTGCCAGCAGTTATCTAGCCTCCCCCACAGATACGCAGTATTTT
TRBV7-9	-	-	TRBJ2-5	CASSPNRDNLWETQYF	TGTGCCAGCAGCCCGAACCGGGACAATCTTTGGGAGACCCAGTACTTC
TRBV28	-	-	TRBJ1-5	CASSWAVTNQPRHF	TGTGCCAGCAGTTGGGCGGTTACTAATCAGCCCCGGCATTTT
TRBV12-3/TRBV12-4	few	-	TRBJ2-7	CASRPRVGLAYEQYF	TGTGCCAGCAGACCTCGGGTGGGGTTAGCCTACGAGCAGTACTTC
TRBV29-1	-	TRBD2	TRBJ2-1	CSAEGAGGINSYNEQFF	TGCAGCGCCGAGGGAGCGGGAGGAATCAACTCCTACAATGAGCAGTTCTTC
TRBV3-1	-	-	TRBJ1-2	CASSQAGAGYTF	TGTGCCAGCAGCCAAGCTGGGGCCGGCTACACCTTC
TRBV11-2	-	-	TRBJ2-5	CASSDSFHQYF	TGTGCCAGCAGCGACAGTTTCCACCAGTACTTC
TRBV20-1	few	TRBD2	TRBJ2-4	CSASSLAGGPKNIQYF	TGCAGTGCTAGTTCTCTAGCGGGGGGGCCCAAAAACATTCAGTACTTC
TRBV28	-	-	TRBJ2-6	CASSLLGQTGANVLTF	TGTGCCAGCAGTTTATTAGGGCAGACTGGGGCCAACGTCCTGACTTTC
TRBV4-1	few	-	TRBJ2-1	CASSRSINEQFF	TGCGCCAGCAGCCGCTCTATAAATGAGCAGTTCTTC
TRBV5-1	-	TRBD1	TRBJ1-1	CASSHGQVQNTEAFF	TGCGCCAGCAGCCACGGACAGGTTCAGAACACTGAAGCTTTCTTT
TRBV9	few	-	TRBJ2-7	CASSSPKTGGRIPYEQYF	TGTGCCAGCAGCTCTCCAAAAACCGGTGGGCGGATCCCCTACGAGCAGTACTTC
TRBV5-1	-	-	TRBJ2-1	CASSPLGERAEEQFF	TGCGCCAGCAGCCCTTTAGGCGAGCGGGCTGAAGAGCAGTTCTTC
TRBV11-3	once	TRBD2	TRBJ2-5	CASSVGLAGGQETQYF	TGTGCCAGCAGCGTCGGACTAGCGGGGGGACAAGAGACCCAGTACTTC
TRBV12-3/TRBV12-4	few	-	TRBJ1-1	CASSFKGQNTEAFF	TGTGCCAGCAGTTTCAAGGGACAGAACACTGAAGCTTTCTTT
TRBV20-1	-	TRBD2	TRBJ2-1	CSARRPSGGYNEQFF	TGCAGTGCTAGAAGACCTAGCGGGGGCTACAATGAGCAGTTCTTC
TRBV19	-	-	TRBJ2-7	CASSNGYEQYF	TGTGCCAGTAGTAACGGTTACGAGCAGTACTTC
TRBV12-3/TRBV12-4	-	TRBD2	TRBJ2-5	CASSLGRGAQETQYF	TGTGCCAGCAGTTTGGGGCGGGGGGCCCAAGAGACCCAGTACTTC
TRBV28	-	TRBD1	TRBJ2-7	CAAGTGVSNEQYF	TGTGCCGCCGGGACAGGGGTTTCTAACGAGCAGTACTTC
TRBV7-9	-	-	TRBJ2-5	CASSLLRDQKETQYF	TGTGCCAGCAGCCTGCTCCGGGACCAGAAAGAGACCCAGTACTTC
TRBV9	-	-	TRBJ2-5	CASSVVPSPSETQYF	TGTGCCAGCAGCGTAGTCCCTAGCCCCTCAGAGACCCAGTACTTC
TRBV20-1	once	TRBD1	TRBJ1-1	CSAKRTGGGEAFF	TGCAGTGCTAAGAGAACAGGGGGGGGTGAAGCTTTCTTT
TRBV4-2	-	-	TRBJ1-2	CASSQDLPGAGYGYTF	TGTGCCAGCAGCCAAGATCTACCGGGAGCAGGCTATGGCTACACCTTC
TRBV20-1	-	-	TRBJ2-7	CSPGTPAQREQYF	TGCAGTCCCGGGACCCCCGCACAACGGGAGCAGTACTTC
TRBV2	-	-	TRBJ1-2	CASSESPPKPDRYGYTF	TGTGCCAGCAGTGAATCTCCACCTAAGCCTGATCGGTATGGCTACACCTTC
TRBV6-5	few	-	TRBJ2-6	CASSYVRGRTRSGANVLTF	TGTGCCAGCAGTTACGTCCGGGGCCGAACCCGCTCTGGGGCCAACGTCCTGACTTTC
TRBV20-1	-	-	TRBJ1-6	CSARSPQQGGSPLHF	TGCAGTGCTAGATCCCCGCAGCAGGGAGGCTCACCCCTCCACTTT
TRBV18	-	-	TRBJ2-3	CASSPFVIGGSTDTQNF	TGTGCCAGCTCGCCATTTGTAATCGGGGGCAGCACAGATACGCAGAATTTT
TRBV27	once	-	TRBJ2-7	CASSLKIARPYEQYF	TGTGCCAGCAGTTTAAAGATCGCACGTCCGTACGAGCAGTACTTC
TRBV9	-	-	TRBJ2-3	CASSVDRDTQYF	TGTGCCAGCAGCGTAGATAGAGATACGCAGTATTTT
TRBV3-1	-	TRBD2	TRBJ2-1	CATRTSGNNEQFF	TGTGCCACGCGGACTAGCGGAAACAATGAGCAGTTCTTC
TRBV28	-	TRBD1	TRBJ1-2	CASSFLWQGALYGYTF	TGTGCCAGCAGTTTCCTCTGGCAGGGGGCCCTTTATGGCTACACCTTC
TRBV2	few	TRBD1	TRBJ2-3	CASKNRGSTDTQYF	TGTGCCAGCAAGAACAGGGGGAGCACAGATACGCAGTATTTT
TRBV6-2/TRBV6-3	once	-	TRBJ1-1	CASSPSWNTEAFF	TGTGCCAGCAGTCCCTCATGGAACACTGAAGCTTTCTTT
TRBV20-1	-	TRBD2	TRBJ2-7	CSAEGRDVGIYEQYF	TGCAGTGCCGAGGGGAGGGACGTAGGAATCTACGAGCAGTACTTC
TRBV15	-	-	TRBJ2-1	CATSDLTSYNEQFF	TGTGCCACCAGCGACTTGACCTCCTACAATGAGCAGTTCTTC
TRBV27	-	TRBD2	TRBJ2-3	CASSSLLLPLAGGYTDTQYF	TGTGCCAGCAGTTCCCTCCTCCTTCCCCTCGCGGGAGGTTATACAGATACGCAGTATTTT
TRBV11-2	-	-	TRBJ2-7	CASSLGDGAYEQYF	TGTGCCAGCAGCTTAGGGGACGGAGCCTACGAGCAGTACTTC
TRBV10-2	-	TRBD1	TRBJ2-7	CASSVGTVNYEQYF	TGCGCCAGCAGTGTCGGGACAGTCAACTACGAGCAGTACTTC
TRBV5-1	-	-	TRBJ2-5	CASSLTGVIQETQYF	TGCGCCAGCAGCTTGACGGGGGTAATCCAAGAGACCCAGTACTTC
TRBV6-2/TRBV6-3	few	TRBD1	TRBJ2-7	CASRESGTVYSYEQYF	TGTGCCAGCAGAGAGTCCGGGACAGTGTACTCCTACGAGCAGTACTTC
TRBV6-6	few	-	TRBJ2-3	CASSYSEISDTQYF	TGTGCCAGCAGTTACTCGGAGATCTCAGATACGCAGTATTTT
TRBV7-9	-	TRBD1	TRBJ2-5	CASSLSQGALGQYF	TGTGCCAGCAGCTTATCCCAGGGGGCGCTGGGGCAGTACTTC
TRBV29-1	-	-	TRBJ1-2	CSVGTPGTVYGYTF	TGCAGCGTCGGGACCCCTGGGACGGTCTATGGCTACACCTTC
TRBV20-1	few	TRBD2	TRBJ2-7	CSAKSWTSGNYEQYF	TGCAGTGCCAAGTCTTGGACTAGCGGAAACTACGAGCAGTACTTC
TRBV4-1	-	-	TRBJ2-7	CASSQDPSLVYEQYF	TGCGCCAGCAGCCAAGATCCTAGTTTAGTCTACGAGCAGTACTTC
TRBV12-3/TRBV12-4	-	-	TRBJ2-3	CASRTKGVLTDTQYF	TGTGCCAGCAGAACTAAGGGGGTCTTGACAGATACGCAGTATTTT